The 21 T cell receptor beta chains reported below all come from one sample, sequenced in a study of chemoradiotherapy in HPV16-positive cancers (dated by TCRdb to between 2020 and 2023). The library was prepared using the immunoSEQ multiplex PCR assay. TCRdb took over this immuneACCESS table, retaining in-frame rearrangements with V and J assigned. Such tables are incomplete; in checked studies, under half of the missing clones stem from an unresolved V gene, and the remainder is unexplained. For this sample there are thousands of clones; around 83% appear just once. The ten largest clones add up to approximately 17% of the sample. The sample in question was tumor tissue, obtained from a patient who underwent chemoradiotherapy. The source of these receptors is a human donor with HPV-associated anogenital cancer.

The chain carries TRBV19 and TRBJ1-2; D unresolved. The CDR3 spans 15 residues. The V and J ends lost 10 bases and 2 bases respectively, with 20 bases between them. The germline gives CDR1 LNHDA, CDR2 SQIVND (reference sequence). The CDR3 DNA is TGTGCCATCAAAAGGATTGGCAGGAGGAACTATGGCTACACCTTC. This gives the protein CAIKRIGRRNYGYTF. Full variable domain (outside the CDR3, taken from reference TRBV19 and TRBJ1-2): DGGITQSPKYLFRKEGQNVTLSCEQNLNHDAMYWYRQDPGQGLRLIYYSQIVNDFQKGDIAEGYSVSREKKESFPLTVTSAQKNPTAFYLCAIKRIGRRNYGYTFGSGTRLTVV.

The CDR3 DNA is TGTGCCAGCAGCTTAAACGCGGGGGGGTACAATGAGCAGTTCTTC. This translates into CASSLNAGGYNEQFF. The chain uses TRBV7-2 and TRBJ2-1; 9 nucleotides match TRBD2. The CDR3 spans 15 residues. The germline V gene has CDR1 SGHTA and CDR2 FQGNSA. V lost 2 bases, J lost 4 bases, and 3 bases stayed unmatched.

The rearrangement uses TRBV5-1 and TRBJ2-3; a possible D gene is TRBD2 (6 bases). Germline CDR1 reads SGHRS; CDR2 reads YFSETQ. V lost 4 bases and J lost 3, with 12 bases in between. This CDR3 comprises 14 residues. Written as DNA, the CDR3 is TGCGCCAGCAGCCCAAGTGGGGGGACAGATACGCAGTATTTT. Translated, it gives CASSPSGGTDTQYF.

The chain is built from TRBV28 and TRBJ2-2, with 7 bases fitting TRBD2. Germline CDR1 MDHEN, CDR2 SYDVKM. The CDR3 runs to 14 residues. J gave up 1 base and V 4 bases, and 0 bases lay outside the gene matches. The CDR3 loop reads CASSSGGNTGELFF. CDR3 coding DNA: TGTGCCAGCAGTTCGGGAGGGAACACCGGGGAGCTGTTTTTT.

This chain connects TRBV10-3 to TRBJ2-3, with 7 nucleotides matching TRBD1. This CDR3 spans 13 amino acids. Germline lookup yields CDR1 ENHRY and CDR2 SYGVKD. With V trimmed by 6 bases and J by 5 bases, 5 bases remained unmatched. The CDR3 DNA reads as TGTGCCATCAGGGAAACAGGGGAAGATACGCAGTATTTT. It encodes CAIRETGEDTQYF.

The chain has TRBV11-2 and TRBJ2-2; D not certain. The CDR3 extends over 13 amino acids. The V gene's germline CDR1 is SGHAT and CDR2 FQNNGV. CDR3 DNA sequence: TGTGCTTCGACGACCTCGCGAACCGGGGAGCTGTTTTTT. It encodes CASTTSRTGELFF.

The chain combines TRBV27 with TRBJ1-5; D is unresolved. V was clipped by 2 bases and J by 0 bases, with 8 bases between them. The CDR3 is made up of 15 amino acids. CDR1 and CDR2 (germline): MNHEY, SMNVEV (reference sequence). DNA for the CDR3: TGTGCCAGCAGTTTAATGGGAAATAGCAATCAGCCCCAGCATTTT. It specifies CASSLMGNSNQPQHF.

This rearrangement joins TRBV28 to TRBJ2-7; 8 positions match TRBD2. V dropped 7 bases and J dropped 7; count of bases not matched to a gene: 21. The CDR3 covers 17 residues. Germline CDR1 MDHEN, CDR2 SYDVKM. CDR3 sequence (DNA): TGTGCCAGCACCCCCCGGGAGGGCGCCCACCTACTTGGAGAGCAGTACTTC. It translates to CASTPREGAHLLGEQYF.

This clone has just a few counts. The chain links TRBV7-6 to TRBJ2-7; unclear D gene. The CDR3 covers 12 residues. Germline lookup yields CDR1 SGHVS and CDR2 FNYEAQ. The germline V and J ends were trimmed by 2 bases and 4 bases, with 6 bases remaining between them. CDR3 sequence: CASSLIGYEQYF. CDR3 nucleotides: TGTGCCAGCAGCTTAATAGGTTACGAGCAGTACTTC.

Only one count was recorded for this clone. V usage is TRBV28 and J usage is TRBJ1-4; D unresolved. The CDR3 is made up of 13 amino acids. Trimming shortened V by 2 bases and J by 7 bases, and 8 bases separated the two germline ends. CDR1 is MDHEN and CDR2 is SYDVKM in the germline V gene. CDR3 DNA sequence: TGTGCCAGCAGTTTAGGCGGTGGTGAAAAACTGTTTTTT. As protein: CASSLGGGEKLFF.

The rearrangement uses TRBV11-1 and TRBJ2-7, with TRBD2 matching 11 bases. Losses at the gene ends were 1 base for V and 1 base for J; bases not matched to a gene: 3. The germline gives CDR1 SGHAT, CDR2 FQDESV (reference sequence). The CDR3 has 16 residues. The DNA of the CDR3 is TGTGCCAGCAGCTTAGGCGCTAGCGGGAGGTCCTACGAGCAGTACTTC. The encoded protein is CASSLGASGRSYEQYF.

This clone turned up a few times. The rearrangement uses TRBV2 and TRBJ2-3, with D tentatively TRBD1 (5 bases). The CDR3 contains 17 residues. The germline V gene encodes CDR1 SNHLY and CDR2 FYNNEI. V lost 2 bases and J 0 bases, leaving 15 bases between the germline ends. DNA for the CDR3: TGTGCCAGCAGTGAAAAACTTCCGCAGGGAAGCACAGATACGCAGTATTTT. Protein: CASSEKLPQGSTDTQYF.

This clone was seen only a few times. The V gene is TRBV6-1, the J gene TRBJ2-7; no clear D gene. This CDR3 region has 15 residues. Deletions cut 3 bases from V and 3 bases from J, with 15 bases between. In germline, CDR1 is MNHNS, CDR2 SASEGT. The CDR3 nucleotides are TGTGCCAGCAGTGAGGTGTTCTCTTCCAACTACGAGCAGTACTTC. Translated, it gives CASSEVFSSNYEQYF.

CDR3 nucleotide sequence: TGTGCCAGCAGTTACACGGGGTCTCGGAATGAGCAGTTCTTC. This gives the protein CASSYTGSRNEQFF. The chain has TRBV6-5 and TRBJ2-1; a weak D match, TRBD2 (5 bases). The CDR3 totals 14 residues. Trimming cost V 2 bases and J 7 bases, with 12 bases left between them. Germline CDR1 MNHEY, CDR2 SVGAGI.

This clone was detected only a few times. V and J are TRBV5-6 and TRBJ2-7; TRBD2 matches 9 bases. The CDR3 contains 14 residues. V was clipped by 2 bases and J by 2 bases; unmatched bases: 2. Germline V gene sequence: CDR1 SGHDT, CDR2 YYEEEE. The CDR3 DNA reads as TGTGCCAGCAGCTTAGCGGGAGGCACCTACGAGCAGTACTTC. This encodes CASSLAGGTYEQYF.

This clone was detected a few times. CDR3 region: CASSSEGASTEAFF. The DNA for the CDR3 is TGTGCCAGCAGCTCCGAGGGGGCGAGCACTGAAGCTTTCTTT. The chain is built from TRBV11-3 and TRBJ1-1; 7 bases match TRBD1. Germline V gene sequence: CDR1 SGHNT, CDR2 YENEEA. This CDR3 is built from 14 residues. V gave up 4 bases and J gave up 4 bases; unmatched junction bases: 6. The full variable domain, completed using reference TRBV11-3 and TRBJ1-1, is EAGVVQSPRYKIIEKKQPVAFWCNPISGHNTLYWYLQNLGQGPELLIRYENEEAVDDSQLPKDRFSAERLKGVDSTLKIQPAELGDSAVYLCASSSEGASTEAFFGQGTRLTVV.

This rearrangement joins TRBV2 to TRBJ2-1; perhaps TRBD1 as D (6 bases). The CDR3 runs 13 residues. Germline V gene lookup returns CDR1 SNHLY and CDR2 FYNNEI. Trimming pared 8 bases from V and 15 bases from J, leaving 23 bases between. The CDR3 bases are TGTGCCAGCCTTACCGGGTTGGGGGCCCGCCGGTTCTTC. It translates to CASLTGLGARRFF.

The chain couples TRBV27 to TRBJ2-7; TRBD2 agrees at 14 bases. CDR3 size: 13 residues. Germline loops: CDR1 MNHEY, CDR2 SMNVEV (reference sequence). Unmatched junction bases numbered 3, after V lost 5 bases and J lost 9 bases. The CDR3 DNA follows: TGTGCCAGCAGTCACGGGACTAGCGGGAGGCAGTACTTC. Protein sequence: CASSHGTSGRQYF.

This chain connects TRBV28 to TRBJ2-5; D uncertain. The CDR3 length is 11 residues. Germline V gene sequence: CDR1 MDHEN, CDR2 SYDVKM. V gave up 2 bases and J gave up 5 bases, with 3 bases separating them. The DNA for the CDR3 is TGTGCCAGCAGTTTACAGGAGACCCAGTACTTC. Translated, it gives CASSLQETQYF.

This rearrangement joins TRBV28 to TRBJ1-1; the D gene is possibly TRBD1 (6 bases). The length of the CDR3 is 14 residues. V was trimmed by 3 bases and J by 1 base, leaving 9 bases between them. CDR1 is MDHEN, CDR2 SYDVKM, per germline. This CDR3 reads CASSFQGTNTEAFF. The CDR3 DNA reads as TGTGCCAGCAGTTTCCAGGGGACGAACACTGAAGCTTTCTTT.

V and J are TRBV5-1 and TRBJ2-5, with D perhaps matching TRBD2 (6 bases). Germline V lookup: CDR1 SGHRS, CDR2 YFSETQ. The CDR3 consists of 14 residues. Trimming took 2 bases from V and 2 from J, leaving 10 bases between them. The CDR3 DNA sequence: TGCGCCAGCAGCTTATCAGGGACTCAAGAGACCCAGTACTTC. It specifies CASSLSGTQETQYF. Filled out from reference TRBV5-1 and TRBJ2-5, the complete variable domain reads KAGVTQTPRYLIKTRGQQVTLSCSPISGHRSVSWYQQTPGQGLQFLFEYFSETQRNKGNFPGRFSGRQFSNSRSEMNVSTLELGDSALYLCASSLSGTQETQYFGPGTRLLVL.